Listed below are T cell receptor beta chains from one sample, sequenced in a study of T cells after yellow fever vaccination. One entry per CDR3 protein results from TCRdb running MiXCR on the 5' RACE reads. The repertoire consists of hundreds of thousands of distinct CDR3 sequences, with around a tenth occurring once and the leading ten covering roughly 18%. Source: PBMCs, taken on the day of the first yellow fever vaccination. The receptors shown here come from a man between 18 and 35 years old who received the YFV17D yellow fever vaccine. CDR3s include the opening cysteine and the closing phenylalanine or tryptophan. The D gene is left open where the match is weak. The listing skips clone size in some rows; elsewhere it reads once, few, many or a size class.

J gene: TRBJ1-4; D gene: .; clone size: many; V gene: TRBV12-3/TRBV12-4; CDR3 DNA: TGCGCCAGCAGCTTTGGAGCAACTAATGAAAAACTGTTTTTT; CDR3 protein: CASSFGATNEKLFF
J gene: TRBJ1-3; D gene: .; clone size: few; V gene: TRBV3-1; CDR3 DNA: TGTGCCAGCAGCCAATCGGGCGTCTCTGGAAACACCATATATTTT; CDR3 protein: CASSQSGVSGNTIYF
J gene: TRBJ1-5; D gene: TRBD1; clone size: few; V gene: TRBV12-3/TRBV12-4; CDR3 DNA: TGTGCCAGCAGTCCCCAGGGGGGGCCCCAGCATTTT; CDR3 protein: CASSPQGGPQHF
J gene: TRBJ2-3; D gene: TRBD2; clone size: .; V gene: TRBV4-2; CDR3 DNA: TGTGCCAGCAGCCTCGGGACTAGCGGGGGGCGGGGAGATACGCAGTATTTT; CDR3 protein: CASSLGTSGGRGDTQYF
J gene: TRBJ1-3; D gene: .; clone size: few; V gene: TRBV4-1; CDR3 DNA: TGCGCCAGCAGCCAAGACGAGTATTTCGGAAACACCATATATTTT; CDR3 protein: CASSQDEYFGNTIYF
J gene: TRBJ2-7; D gene: TRBD1; clone size: .; V gene: TRBV20-1; CDR3 DNA: TGCAGTGCTAGAGCAAGGTCCCCGACAGGGGCCAACTCCTACGAGCAGTACTTC; CDR3 protein: CSARARSPTGANSYEQYF
J gene: TRBJ2-1; D gene: .; clone size: .; V gene: TRBV5-8; CDR3 DNA: TGTGCCAGCAGCGTCAGGGAATCCTACAATGAGCAGTTCTTC; CDR3 protein: CASSVRESYNEQFF
J gene: TRBJ2-3; D gene: TRBD2; clone size: .; V gene: TRBV20-1; CDR3 DNA: TGCAGTGCGTCCTGGGCCAGCGGGGATAGCACAGATACGCAGTATTTT; CDR3 protein: CSASWASGDSTDTQYF
J gene: TRBJ1-2; D gene: .; clone size: many; V gene: TRBV28; CDR3 DNA: TGTGCCAGCAGATATATGGGGACACTTTATGGCTACACCTTC; CDR3 protein: CASRYMGTLYGYTF
J gene: TRBJ1-5; D gene: .; clone size: many; V gene: TRBV4-1; CDR3 DNA: TGCGCCAGCAGCCCCCGCTGGGTTAGCAATCAGCCCCAGCATTTT; CDR3 protein: CASSPRWVSNQPQHF
J gene: TRBJ1-2; D gene: .; clone size: few; V gene: TRBV20-1; CDR3 DNA: TGCAGTGTAAGGCGAGGAGCCGGCTACACCTTC; CDR3 protein: CSVRRGAGYTF
J gene: TRBJ2-3; D gene: TRBD2; clone size: many; V gene: TRBV6-1; CDR3 DNA: TGTGCCAGCAGTGTGCGGGGGGCGGATGCAGATACGCAGTATTTT; CDR3 protein: CASSVRGADADTQYF
J gene: TRBJ1-1; D gene: .; clone size: .; V gene: TRBV20-1; CDR3 DNA: TGCAGTGCTAGAGAAAGTGACAGCGTTTTGGTGAACACTGAAGCTTTCTTT; CDR3 protein: CSARESDSVLVNTEAFF
J gene: TRBJ1-1; D gene: .; clone size: .; V gene: TRBV14; CDR3 DNA: TGTGCCAGCAGCCAGACCCTCGCTGAAGCTTTCTTT; CDR3 protein: CASSQTLAEAFF
J gene: TRBJ2-3; D gene: TRBD1; clone size: .; V gene: TRBV5-4; CDR3 DNA: TGTGCCAGCAGCTTGGCAGTGGGACAGGGGGGCCCAGATACGCAGTATTTT; CDR3 protein: CASSLAVGQGGPDTQYF
J gene: TRBJ1-4; D gene: .; clone size: .; V gene: TRBV9; CDR3 DNA: TGTGCCAGCAGCGCCTTTAGTGGCGGGGCTAATGAAAAACTGTTTTTT; CDR3 protein: CASSAFSGGANEKLFF
J gene: TRBJ2-1; D gene: TRBD2; clone size: few; V gene: TRBV7-9; CDR3 DNA: TGTGCCAGCAGCTCCCACGAGCGGGGCTCCTACAATGAGCAGTTCTTC; CDR3 protein: CASSSHERGSYNEQFF
J gene: TRBJ1-1; D gene: .; clone size: .; V gene: TRBV6-1; CDR3 DNA: TGTGCCAGCACGGGGGGGCCCGGAAAGAACACTGAAGCTTTCTTT; CDR3 protein: CASTGGPGKNTEAFF